The sequence of this T cell receptor (beta chain) was determined in a study of cytomegalovirus exposure and HLA in healthy donors. Trimming took off 4 bases at V and 4 bases at J, with 14 bases between the two ends. The CDR3 is 14 residues long. Per the germline V gene, CDR1 is SGHRS and CDR2 is YFSETQ. Study-level results: A later analysis associated approximately 17,000 TCR beta sequences with HLA alleles at a 0.05 false discovery rate. Most TCR sequences were rare, but some public TCRs occurred in many donors.

Comments on this clone: The antigen is not known.

The PCR contained 60 Vbeta and 13 Jbeta primers. Using immunoSEQ multiplex PCR, the repertoire was profiled, and TCRdb retains in-frame clones only, with some absent. The sample has around 160,000 clones; around 73% are singletons. The sample consisted of PBMCs. The source is a woman between 18 and 30 years old in good health and CMV-seronegative. The chain recombines TRBV5-1 with TRBJ1-2, with a weak D call TRBD1 (5 bases). The CDR3 bases are TGCGCCAGCAGCATCGGTCAGGGTGTCTATGGCTACACCTTC. The encoded protein is CASSIGQGVYGYTF.